Presented here are 20 T cell receptor beta chains from one specimen sequenced in a study of CD8+ T cells in alopecia areata. Those with alopecia areata gave lesional scalp punch biopsies and peripheral blood. The authors extracted RNA and reverse transcribed it into cDNA as the sequencing template. Some clones are missing from TCRdb's copy, which holds only in-frame ones; the method was immunoSEQ multiplex PCR. This sample has roughly 11,000 clones, with over 60% found just once. Sample: skin. These receptors originate from a human donor with alopecia areata.

The V call is TRBV11-1, the J call TRBJ2-1, with D possibly being TRBD2 (6 bases). V shed 1 base and J shed 6 bases, with 13 bases lying between them. The CDR3 extends over 15 amino acids. Per germline, CDR1 SGHAT and CDR2 FQDESV (reference sequence). In DNA, the CDR3 is TGTGCCAGCAGCTTAGTGTCGGGAGTAACCAATGAGCAGTTCTTC. This codes for CASSLVSGVTNEQFF.

The chain combines TRBV4-1 with TRBJ2-7; D not certain. Looked up from germline, CDR1 is MGHRA and CDR2 is YSYEKL. There are 15 residues in the CDR3. V lost 1 base and J 4 bases, leaving 14 bases between the germline ends. The CDR3 nucleotides are TGCGCCAGCAGCCAAGTAAGTGGCTCCTCGTACGAGCAGTACTTC. This codes for CASSQVSGSSYEQYF.

J is TRBJ1-2 and V is TRBV7-9, with 9 bases identical to TRBD1. V lost 3 bases, J lost 10 bases, and 12 bases stayed unmatched. CDR3 length equals 15 residues. CDR1 and CDR2 from the germline V gene are SEHNR and FQNEAQ (reference sequence). CDR3 coding DNA: TGTGCCAGCAGCTTTGGGACGACAGGGGGTTTCCACTACACCTTC. It codes for CASSFGTTGGFHYTF.

This clone was seen a few times. CDR3 nucleotide sequence: TGTGCCAGCAGTCCGGCTAGCGGGAGGGCCGGGGAGCTGTTTTTT. Its protein product is CASSPASGRAGELFF. This chain links TRBV7-9 with TRBJ2-2, with 12 bases matching TRBD2. The CDR3 has 15 amino acids. The V and J ends lost 6 bases and 6 bases, in that order; junction bases with no gene match: 5. Germline V gene data show CDR1 as SEHNR and CDR2 as FQNEAQ (reference sequence). Together with reference TRBV7-9 and TRBJ2-2, the CDR3 gives the full variable domain: DTGVSQNPRHKITKRGQNVTFRCDPISEHNRLYWYRQTLGQGPEFLTYFQNEAQLEKSRLLSDRFSAERPKGSFSTLEIQRTEQGDSAMYLCASSPASGRAGELFFGEGSRLTVL.

The chain employs TRBV10-3 and TRBJ1-2, with D perhaps matching TRBD1 (5 bases). The CDR3 runs 16 residues. The germline V and J ends were trimmed by 5 bases and 0 bases, with 16 bases remaining between them. The germline V gene encodes CDR1 ENHRY and CDR2 SYGVKD. The CDR3 bases are TGTGCCATCAGTTTTACCGGGACGATAGCTAACTATGGCTACACCTTC. This gives the protein CAISFTGTIANYGYTF.

DNA of the CDR3: TGTGCCAGCAGCCACATCGGGACTTACACGCAGTATTTT. This encodes CASSHIGTYTQYF. The J gene is TRBJ2-3, the V gene TRBV6-5, with a weak D call TRBD2 (6 bases). Germline CDR1 reads MNHEY; CDR2 reads SVGAGI. The length of the CDR3 is 13 residues. V was pared by 6 bases and J by 9 bases, with 16 bases between.

The gene calls are TRBV29-1 and TRBJ1-1; no clear D gene. Trimming pared 1 base from V and 3 bases from J, leaving 6 bases between. CDR1 and CDR2 (germline): SQVTM, ANQGSEA. The CDR3 has 12 residues. In DNA form, the CDR3 reads TGCAGCGTTGAAGCCACCGACACTGAAGCTTTCTTT. Translating it yields CSVEATDTEAFF.

This rearrangement joins TRBV7-9 to TRBJ2-2; possibly TRBD2 for D (7 bases). Germline V gene sequence: CDR1 SEHNR, CDR2 FQNEAQ (reference sequence). There are 16 residues in the CDR3. Trimming took off 4 bases at V and 7 bases at J, with 19 bases between the two ends. The CDR3 DNA sequence: TGTGCCAGCAGCTCCCAGGGGAGCGGGGAAGGCGGGGAGCTGTTTTTT. As protein: CASSSQGSGEGGELFF.

The V gene is TRBV30, the J gene TRBJ1-2, with a tentative D call TRBD1 (6 bases). The V gene's germline CDR1 is GTSNPN and CDR2 SVGIG (reference sequence). V dropped 5 bases and J dropped 3 bases, with 13 bases sitting between them. The CDR3 sequence is 13 residues long. The CDR3: CAWVRGRDYGYTF. The CDR3 DNA is TGTGCCTGGGTACGGGGGCGCGACTATGGCTACACCTTC.

This clone is deemed medium-sized. The chain has TRBV7-9 and TRBJ1-1; 7 bases are shared with TRBD1. Germline assignment: CDR1 SEHNR and CDR2 FQNEAQ (reference sequence). The CDR3 is made up of 14 amino acids. Unmatched junction bases numbered 3, after V lost 3 bases and J lost 2 bases. The chain's CDR3 is CASSLTGFNTEAFF. The CDR3 nucleotides read TGTGCCAGCAGCTTGACAGGGTTTAACACTGAAGCTTTCTTT.

This chain uses TRBV27 with TRBJ2-1; 8 bases fit TRBD1. Germline values: CDR1 MNHEY, CDR2 SMNVEV (reference sequence). There are 17 residues in the CDR3. The V gene end was trimmed by 8 bases and the J gene end by 5 bases; junction bases not matched to a gene: 17. The CDR3 region has the DNA TGTGCCAGCCGCTCTAGGACAGGGATTACCGGTAACAATGAGCAGTTCTTC. This gives the protein CASRSRTGITGNNEQFF.

This chain's CDR3 is CASSGQASSYEQYF. The CDR3, as DNA: TGTGCCAGCAGTGGACAGGCTAGCTCCTACGAGCAGTACTTC. V usage is TRBV27 and J usage is TRBJ2-7; 7 nucleotides line up with TRBD1. J lost 0 bases, V lost 5 bases, and 4 bases had no gene match. The CDR3 consists of 14 residues. The germline gives CDR1 MNHEY, CDR2 SMNVEV (reference sequence).

The rearrangement links TRBV6-5 to TRBJ1-2, with D perhaps TRBD1 (5 bases). CDR1 is MNHEY and CDR2 is SVGAGI in the germline V gene. V lost 6 bases to trimming and J lost 8 bases, with 16 bases between them. CDR3 length: 13 amino acids. The CDR3 sequence: CASSPDGTGGYTF. CDR3 in DNA: TGTGCCAGCAGCCCGGACGGGACTGGAGGCTACACCTTC.

V usage is TRBV25-1 and J usage is TRBJ1-2; 7 bases are a match to TRBD1. The CDR3 loop spans 14 amino acids. Germline values: CDR1 MGHDK, CDR2 SYGVNS. Germline trimming cut 4 bases from V and 4 bases from J; bases unmatched to any gene: 6. The CDR3 DNA is TGTGCCAGCAGTGTTAGGACAGGTGGCTATGGCTACACCTTC. Translated, it gives CASSVRTGGYGYTF.

This chain connects TRBV6-5 to TRBJ1-2; D might be TRBD1 (6 bases). Trimming took 6 bases from V and 7 from J, leaving 18 bases between them. This CDR3 is built from 14 residues. CDR1 is MNHEY and CDR2 is SVGAGI in the germline V gene. Written as DNA, the CDR3 is TGTGCCAGCAGCCCTGCGGGGCAGGGGATTGGCTACACCTTC. Its translation is CASSPAGQGIGYTF.

The rearrangement links TRBV7-2 to TRBJ2-3, with 8 bases that match TRBD2. V lost 5 bases to trimming and J lost 3 bases; unmatched junction nucleotides: 10. The CDR3 loop spans 16 amino acids. The germline V gene encodes CDR1 SGHTA and CDR2 FQGNSA. DNA of the CDR3: TGTGCCAGCAGCGGGGGTAGCGGGGTCTTTACAGATACGCAGTATTTT. It encodes CASSGGSGVFTDTQYF.

This chain joins TRBV6-6 and TRBJ2-2, with a possible D match to TRBD2 (5 bases). The ends were cut back, 6 bases at V and 5 bases at J, with 10 bases in the middle. The length of the CDR3 is 13 residues. The germline V gene has CDR1 MNHNY and CDR2 SVGAGI (reference sequence). CDR3 sequence reads: CASRVRGTGELFF. CDR3 coding DNA: TGTGCCAGCAGAGTTCGGGGAACCGGGGAGCTGTTTTTT.

As DNA, the CDR3 is TGCGCCAGCAGCTTGTCGCCAGGGAAAAATCAGCCCCAGCATTTT. This sequence encodes CASSLSPGKNQPQHF. The chain carries TRBV5-1 and TRBJ1-5, with a weak D call TRBD1 (5 bases). This CDR3 comprises 15 residues. V gave up 1 base and J gave up 4 bases, with 12 bases separating them. In germline, CDR1 is SGHRS, CDR2 YFSETQ.

This clone was recorded a few times. This rearrangement joins TRBV27 to TRBJ2-1; TRBD1 matches at 8 bases. The germline V gene encodes CDR1 MNHEY and CDR2 SMNVEV (reference sequence). After removal of 10 bases from V and 5 bases from J, the junction contained 10 bases not matched to a gene. This CDR3 is 14 amino acids long. DNA of the CDR3: TGTGCCACCAGACGACAGGGGACAGACAATGAGCAGTTCTTC. It specifies CATRRQGTDNEQFF.

The chain recombines TRBV2 with TRBJ2-3; D is unclear. CDR3 size: 13 residues. Looked up from germline, CDR1 is SNHLY and CDR2 is FYNNEI. Trimming pared 6 bases from V and 3 bases from J, leaving 10 bases between. CDR3 residues: CASRGRETDTQYF. CDR3 nucleotide sequence: TGTGCCAGCAGGGGCAGAGAAACAGATACGCAGTATTTT.